These 10 T cell receptor beta chains were sequenced from one sample in a study of PD-1 blockade in mismatch repair-deficient tumors. TCRdb's table, derived via immunoSEQ multiplex PCR, lists solely in-frame clones and lacks some. The sample lists roughly 50,000 clones; more than 75% were seen once. Sample: peripheral blood, taken 4 weeks after starting pembrolizumab. Receptors were obtained from an adult with mismatch repair-deficient cancer.

This clone has a handful of counts. The V and J genes are TRBV30 and TRBJ1-5; D gene unclear. The CDR3 loop spans 12 amino acids. V was trimmed by 0 bases and J by 5 bases, leaving 5 bases between them. CDR1 GTSNPN and CDR2 SVGIG come from the germline V gene (reference sequence). The chain's CDR3 is CAWSVNHQPQHF. The CDR3 DNA is TGTGCCTGGAGTGTAAATCATCAGCCCCAGCATTTT.

V usage is TRBV28 and J usage is TRBJ2-1; TRBD2 matches 9 bases. CDR1 is MDHEN and CDR2 is SYDVKM in the germline V gene. Trimming took 8 bases from V and 0 from J; bases not matched to a gene: 5. The CDR3 has 15 residues. Here the CDR3 reads CASESGRSSYNEQFF. The CDR3, as DNA: TGTGCCAGCGAGAGCGGGAGGAGCTCCTACAATGAGCAGTTCTTC.

The chain has TRBV6-1 and TRBJ2-5, with a possible D match to TRBD2 (6 bases). Germline-derived CDR1 and CDR2 are MNHNS and SASEGT. The CDR3 extends over 13 amino acids. V lost 8 bases and J lost 1, with 11 bases in between. In DNA, the CDR3 is TGTGCCAGCGTCAGGGACTTCCAAGAGACCCAGTACTTC. The encoded protein is CASVRDFQETQYF.

The chain carries TRBV27 and TRBJ2-7; TRBD2 is a possible D gene (6 bases). The CDR3 is 13 amino acids. V lost 0 bases and J 7 bases, leaving 10 bases between the germline ends. Germline V lookup: CDR1 MNHEY, CDR2 SMNVEV (reference sequence). The CDR3 protein is CASSLSSGLEQYF. The CDR3, as DNA: TGTGCCAGCAGTTTATCGAGCGGGTTGGAGCAGTACTTC.

The chain employs TRBV19 and TRBJ1-5, with 8 bases matching TRBD1. Germline assignment: CDR1 LNHDA and CDR2 SQIVND (reference sequence). CDR3 length: 15 residues. Trimming took 3 bases from V and 1 from J; bases not matched to a gene: 2. CDR3 sequence: CASSIGQGSNQPQHF. CDR3 coding DNA: TGTGCCAGTAGTATCGGACAGGGAAGCAATCAGCCCCAGCATTTT.

The J gene is TRBJ1-5, the V gene TRBV30; TRBD1 is a possible D gene (6 bases). This CDR3 is 14 amino acids long. Germline V lookup: CDR1 GTSNPN, CDR2 SVGIG (reference sequence). With 1 base removed from V and 4 bases from J, the gap between germline ends came to 11 bases. The DNA of the CDR3 is TGTGCCTGGAGTGCGGGACACCAAAATCAGCCCCAGCATTTT. Amino acid sequence: CAWSAGHQNQPQHF.

This clone was found a few times. This chain links TRBV19 with TRBJ2-1; the match to TRBD2 covers 7 bases. Looked up from germline, CDR1 is LNHDA and CDR2 is SQIVND (reference sequence). The CDR3 has 13 amino acids. V shed 3 bases, J shed 9 bases, and the junction held 5 bases outside the gene matches. CDR3 loop: CASSIGLGGEQFF. Written as DNA, the CDR3 is TGTGCCAGTAGTATCGGACTAGGCGGTGAGCAGTTCTTC. Drawing the rest from reference TRBV19 and TRBJ2-1, the complete variable domain is DGGITQSPKYLFRKEGQNVTLSCEQNLNHDAMYWYRQDPGQGLRLIYYSQIVNDFQKGDIAEGYSVSREKKESFPLTVTSAQKNPTAFYLCASSIGLGGEQFFGPGTRLTVL.

This clone was seen a few times. Within the sample, other DNA sequences also encode this same CDR3. The chain carries TRBV27 and TRBJ2-1; TRBD2 matches 13 bases. V lost 5 bases to trimming and J lost 8 bases; unmatched junction nucleotides: 6. This CDR3 has 15 amino acids. Germline CDR1 MNHEY, CDR2 SMNVEV (reference sequence). CDR3 DNA: TGTGCCAGCAGTCGACTAGCGGGAGGTACCCATGAGCAGTTCTTC. The encoded protein is CASSRLAGGTHEQFF.

This sequence joins TRBV10-3 and TRBJ2-7, with 9 bases fitting TRBD1. The V gene's germline CDR1 is ENHRY and CDR2 SYGVKD. V shed 8 bases and J 1 base; nucleotides not matched to a gene: 3. The CDR3 length is 13 residues. CDR3 residues: CAIGQGPSYEQYF. Written as DNA, the CDR3 is TGTGCCATCGGACAGGGGCCTTCCTACGAGCAGTACTTC.

J is TRBJ2-2 and V is TRBV28; perhaps TRBD2 as D (6 bases). The CDR3 runs to 15 residues. The germline gives CDR1 MDHEN, CDR2 SYDVKM. The V end lost 2 bases, the J end lost 4 bases, and 11 bases lay between the germline ends. The CDR3 loop reads CASSLTGDVTGELFF. CDR3 bases: TGTGCCAGCAGTTTAACGGGAGATGTCACCGGGGAGCTGTTTTTT.